The 22 T cell receptor beta chains below come from one sample, sequenced in a study of low-dose radiotherapy and immunotherapy resistance in tumors. TRAV- and TRBV-specific primers primed first-strand cDNA, covering alpha and beta chains. Amplification, which lasted around 20 PCR cycles, used a constant-region primer and V-primer adapter to amplify TCRs. TCRdb re-derived calls from the reads in MiXCR, one entry per CDR3 protein. The sample records around 13,000 distinct CDR3 sequences, approximately 57% being singletons. All receptors come from a human donor with advanced metastatic prostate, ovarian, gallbladder or colorectal cancer (not recorded which). This table probably holds off-target reads from a library built for another chain.

The V gene is TRBV6-4, the J gene TRBJ2-3; 7 bases align to TRBD1. Germline V gives CDR1 MRHNA, CDR2 SNTAGT. The trim removed 0 bases at V and 0 bases at J, leaving 0 bases unmatched. The CDR3 totals 15 residues. The CDR3: CASSDSTGSTDTQYF. CDR3 DNA sequence: TGTGCCAGCAGTGACTCGACAGGGAGCACAGATACGCAGTATTTT.

The chain couples TRBV14 to TRBJ2-5; D is perhaps TRBD1 (6 bases). V was trimmed by 2 bases and J by 4 bases, leaving 8 bases between them. The CDR3 covers 13 residues. Germline loops: CDR1 SGHDN, CDR2 FVKESK. The CDR3, as DNA: TGTGCCAGCAGCCAATTCAGGGGAGAGACCCAGTACTTC. Amino acid sequence: CASSQFRGETQYF.

The chain joins TRBV24-1 to TRBJ1-5; D remains unclear. V shed 1 base and J shed 4 bases, with 7 bases lying between them. The CDR3 extends over 14 amino acids. The germline CDR1 and CDR2 sequences are KGHDR and SFDVKD. CDR3 protein: CATSDFDVNQPQHF. DNA for the CDR3: TGTGCCACCAGTGATTTCGACGTTAATCAGCCCCAGCATTTT.

The rearrangement links TRBV6-5 to TRBJ1-5; D is ambiguous. The CDR3 covers 13 residues. CDR1 MNHEY and CDR2 SVGAGI come from the germline V gene. With 8 bases removed from V and 4 bases from J, the gap between germline ends came to 12 bases. This CDR3 reads CASASTPNQPQHF. CDR3 sequence (DNA): TGTGCCAGCGCGTCCACTCCTAATCAGCCCCAGCATTTT.

V gene TRBV12-3 or TRBV12-4 combines with J gene TRBJ1-5, with no clear D. V lost 6 bases and J 7 bases, leaving 10 bases between the germline ends. This CDR3 is built from 12 residues. CDR3 DNA sequence: TGTGCCAGCAGAGACGGTGAACAGCCCCAGCATTTT. Protein product: CASRDGEQPQHF.

The V and J genes are TRBV11-2 and TRBJ2-5; D is perhaps TRBD2 (6 bases). Trimming shortened V by 2 bases and J by 5 bases, and 15 bases separated the two germline ends. Germline V gene data show CDR1 as SGHAT and CDR2 as FQNNGV. This CDR3 has 15 amino acids. CDR3 coding DNA: TGTGCCAGCAGCTTACGGGGGTTGGGCGGGGAGACCCAGTACTTC. This sequence encodes CASSLRGLGGETQYF.

CDR3 in amino acids: CASSQQGARNSPLHF. In DNA form, the CDR3 reads TGCGCCAGCAGCCAACAGGGGGCCAGAAATTCACCCCTCCACTTT. The rearrangement uses TRBV5-1 and TRBJ1-6; 9 nucleotides align to TRBD1. V shed 4 bases and J 7 bases; nucleotides not matched to a gene: 6. CDR1 is SGHRS, CDR2 YFSETQ, per germline. The CDR3 is 15 amino acids.

The chain employs TRBV7-8 and TRBJ2-5; possibly TRBD2 for D (5 bases). Between the trimmed V and J ends, which lost 3 bases and 2 bases, there was a span of 16 bases. CDR1 is SGHVS, CDR2 FQNEAQ, per germline. The CDR3 is made up of 16 amino acids. The CDR3 region is CASSFRQSWEQETQYF. The CDR3 DNA reads as TGTGCCAGCAGCTTCCGCCAGAGTTGGGAGCAAGAGACCCAGTACTTC.

The rearrangement links TRBV6-2 or TRBV6-3 to TRBJ2-7, with D perhaps matching TRBD1 (6 bases). CDR1 is MNHEY, CDR2 SVGEGT, per germline. This CDR3 is 15 amino acids long. V lost 0 bases and J lost 3, with 12 bases in between. The CDR3 here is CASSYSIRGFYEQYF. CDR3 bases: TGTGCCAGCAGTTACTCAATCAGGGGTTTCTACGAGCAGTACTTC.

This clonotype came up a few times. The chain combines TRBV29-1 with TRBJ2-2; 8 bases fit TRBD1. V was clipped by 5 bases and J by 3 bases; unmatched bases: 5. CDR3 length equals 14 residues. The germline V gene has CDR1 SQVTM and CDR2 ANQGSEA. CDR3 protein: CSVTEQGDTGELFF. In DNA form, the CDR3 reads TGCAGCGTTACGGAACAGGGGGACACCGGGGAGCTGTTTTTT.

The rearrangement links TRBV12-3 or TRBV12-4 to TRBJ2-3, with TRBD1 as a possible D gene (5 bases). There are 15 residues in the CDR3. Deletions cut 7 bases from V and 2 bases from J, with 16 bases between. For the CDR3, the DNA is TGTGCCAGCACTTTCGGACAAATCATCACAGATACGCAGTATTTT. The encoded protein is CASTFGQIITDTQYF.

V is TRBV2 and J is TRBJ2-2; TRBD2 might be the D (5 bases). The germline V gene encodes CDR1 SNHLY and CDR2 FYNNEI. V was shortened by 7 bases and J by 1 base, with 10 bases between the two germline ends. The CDR3 sequence is 14 residues long. The CDR3 sequence: CASKIEGNTGELFF. DNA of the CDR3: TGTGCCAGCAAAATAGAGGGGAACACCGGGGAGCTGTTTTTT.

The J gene is TRBJ1-2, the V gene TRBV3-1; D uncertain. V was cut by 0 bases and J by 4 bases, with 21 bases left in between. Germline-derived CDR1 and CDR2 are LGHDT and YNNKEL (reference sequence). The CDR3 length is 18 residues. CDR3 sequence: CASSQDIPIGVSPYGYTF. CDR3 DNA sequence: TGTGCCAGCAGCCAAGATATTCCAATCGGGGTCTCCCCCTATGGCTACACCTTC. The full variable domain, in which reference TRBV3-1 and TRBJ1-2 provide the parts outside the CDR3, is DTAVSQTPKYLVTQMGNDKSIKCEQNLGHDTMYWYKQDSKKFLKIMFSYNNKELIINETVPNRFSPKSPDKAHLNLHINSLELGDSAVYFCASSQDIPIGVSPYGYTFGSGTRLTVV.

This chain links TRBV10-3 with TRBJ1-6, with D unclear. The CDR3 extends over 13 amino acids. V lost 2 bases, J lost 13 bases, and 12 bases lay in between. Germline CDR1 ENHRY, CDR2 SYGVKD. CDR3 in amino acids: CAISERPLFPLHF. In nucleotides, the CDR3 is TGTGCCATCAGTGAGAGACCGCTTTTCCCCCTCCACTTT.

V is TRBV3-1 and J is TRBJ2-5; D is unclear. V was trimmed by 3 bases and J by 6 bases, leaving 5 bases between them. The germline V gene encodes CDR1 LGHDT and CDR2 YNNKEL (reference sequence). CDR3 length: 11 residues. For the CDR3, the DNA is TGTGCCAGCAGCCAGACGAAGACCCAGTACTTC. It encodes CASSQTKTQYF.

This chain connects TRBV6-2 or TRBV6-3 to TRBJ1-1; D remains ambiguous. Trimming stripped 6 bases from V and 4 bases from J, with 15 bases between. The germline CDR1 and CDR2 sequences are MNHEY and SVGEGT. This CDR3 contains 14 residues. This CDR3 is CASRSESRSTEAFF. The CDR3 nucleotides are TGTGCCAGCAGATCGGAGAGCAGGTCCACTGAAGCTTTCTTT.

V usage is TRBV5-4 and J usage is TRBJ2-1; D gene ambiguous. Germline loops: CDR1 SGHNT, CDR2 YYREEE (reference sequence). This CDR3 is built from 16 residues. V dropped 0 bases and J dropped 0 bases, with 10 bases sitting between them. The CDR3 spells CASSLAIGSSYNEQFF. In DNA form, the CDR3 reads TGTGCCAGCAGCTTGGCCATCGGAAGCTCCTACAATGAGCAGTTCTTC.

The chain has TRBV4-2 and TRBJ1-6, with 7 positions matching TRBD1. Germline CDR1 is LGHNA and CDR2 is YNFKEQ. The V and J ends lost 0 bases and 3 bases, in that order; junction bases with no gene match: 11. CDR3 length equals 19 residues. CDR3 sequence reads: CASSQDGSTGTDYNSPLHF. The CDR3 nucleotides are TGTGCCAGCAGCCAAGATGGGTCGACAGGGACTGACTATAATTCACCCCTCCACTTT.

J is TRBJ2-7 and V is TRBV6-2 or TRBV6-3; 7 positions agree with TRBD1. Germline CDR1 MNHEY, CDR2 SVGEGT. The CDR3 sequence is 14 residues long. Trimming removed 7 bases from V and 7 bases from J; junction bases left unmatched: 13. CDR3 sequence reads: CASILGQDSFEQYF. Written as DNA, the CDR3 is TGTGCCAGCATCCTAGGACAGGACTCCTTTGAGCAGTACTTC.

This chain links TRBV28 with TRBJ2-7; 7 bases are a match to TRBD1. Germline V gene sequence: CDR1 MDHEN, CDR2 SYDVKM. The CDR3 has 12 amino acids. With 7 bases clipped from V and 7 bases from J, the junction kept 7 bases outside the gene matches. Written as DNA, the CDR3 is TGTGCCAGCACCGGACAGGCTAGGGAGCAGTACTTC. Its translation is CASTGQAREQYF.

In its sample, this clonotype was seen a few times. The genes are TRBV4-3 and TRBJ1-2; possible D gene TRBD1, 5 bases. The ends were cut back, 1 base at V and 8 bases at J, with 20 bases in the middle. From germline, CDR1 is LGHNA and CDR2 YSLEER. The CDR3 is made up of 16 amino acids. The CDR3: CASSQGSVSRVWGYTF. CDR3 DNA sequence: TGCGCCAGCAGCCAAGGCAGCGTATCCAGGGTCTGGGGCTACACCTTC.

The rearrangement links TRBV29-1 to TRBJ2-3, with D hard to call. Germline V gene lookup returns CDR1 SQVTM and CDR2 ANQGSEA. With 6 bases removed from V and 1 base from J, the gap between germline ends came to 8 bases. CDR3 length equals 12 residues. This CDR3 reads CSVRRGTDTQYF. For the CDR3, the DNA is TGCAGCGTCCGACGGGGCACAGATACGCAGTATTTT.